The 17 T cell receptor beta chains below come from one sample, sequenced in a study of T cell repertoires in cytomegalovirus infection. TCRdb called the reads again in MiXCR, with one record for every CDR3 protein. The sample holds more than 400,000 distinct CDR3 sequences, about 30% seen once. The sample taken for sequencing was PBMCs. Every receptor here comes from a human donor in good health (CMV status not recorded). Some clones in this sample may be carry-over from other donors' samples.

The chain carries TRBV12-3 or TRBV12-4 and TRBJ1-5; D gene ambiguous. V gave up 7 bases and J gave up 0 bases, with 10 bases separating them. The CDR3 runs 14 residues. CDR3 DNA sequence: TGTGCCAGCACTAAGGACCATAGCAATCAGCCCCAGCATTTT. As protein: CASTKDHSNQPQHF.

The V gene is TRBV18, the J gene TRBJ1-1, with unresolved D. From germline, CDR1 is KGHSH and CDR2 LQKENI. With 0 bases removed from V and 7 bases from J, the gap between germline ends came to 9 bases. The CDR3 loop spans 13 amino acids. The CDR3 is CASSPPNGDEAFF. The CDR3 DNA reads TGTGCCAGCTCACCACCGAACGGAGATGAAGCTTTCTTT.

This clonotype was counted a single time. This chain links TRBV18 with TRBJ1-5; D possibly corresponds to TRBD1 (6 bases). The length of the CDR3 is 16 residues. V lost 3 bases, J lost 3 bases, and 15 bases lay in between. Per the germline V gene, CDR1 is KGHSH and CDR2 is LQKENI. The CDR3 DNA reads TGTGCCAGCTCACCTCGGACAGCTACAATCAATCAGCCCCAGCATTTT. This sequence encodes CASSPRTATINQPQHF.

The V call is TRBV29-1, the J call TRBJ1-1; the match to TRBD1 covers 7 bases. The germline V gene has CDR1 SQVTM and CDR2 ANQGSEA. The CDR3 contains 14 residues. Germline trimming cut 3 bases from V and 1 base from J; bases unmatched to any gene: 5. In nucleotides, the CDR3 is TGCAGCGTTGAGAGGGGGCAGCCGAACACTGAAGCTTTCTTT. It yields the protein CSVERGQPNTEAFF.

This clonotype was counted between two and nine times. The V gene is TRBV29-1, the J gene TRBJ2-2; TRBD2 aligns across 8 bases. Germline V gene lookup returns CDR1 SQVTM and CDR2 ANQGSEA. The V and J ends lost 1 base and 3 bases, in that order; junction bases with no gene match: 4. The CDR3 has 15 residues. The CDR3 DNA follows: TGCAGCGTTGAAGTGTCGGGAGGGCACACCGGGGAGCTGTTTTTT. This gives the protein CSVEVSGGHTGELFF.

This clonotype was counted many times. The chain uses TRBV7-6 and TRBJ2-3; D remains ambiguous. CDR1 SGHVS and CDR2 FNYEAQ come from the germline V gene. This CDR3 has 14 residues. The ends were cut back, 1 base at V and 2 bases at J, with 7 bases in the middle. The CDR3 DNA sequence: TGTGCCAGCAGCTTAGACCCCTACACAGATACGCAGTATTTT. Amino acids: CASSLDPYTDTQYF.

In this sample, this clonotype turned up a few times. J is TRBJ2-3 and V is TRBV6-2 or TRBV6-3; D not resolved. The germline V gene has CDR1 MNHEY and CDR2 SVGEGT. Trimming took off 2 bases at V and 3 bases at J, with 18 bases between the two ends. This CDR3 is 17 amino acids long. CDR3 protein: CASSYVAPGILTDTQYF. The CDR3 DNA follows: TGTGCCAGCAGTTACGTCGCCCCAGGAATCCTAACAGATACGCAGTATTTT.

This sequence joins TRBV12-3 or TRBV12-4 and TRBJ2-4, with 9 bases identical to TRBD1. The ends lost 5 bases at V and 8 bases at J; junction bases unmatched: 7. The CDR3 runs 14 residues. The CDR3 nucleotides read TGTGCCAGCAGTCAACGACAGGGGGAGGACATTCAGTACTTC. Residues: CASSQRQGEDIQYF.

The chain links TRBV11-2 to TRBJ2-1; D is undetermined. Germline V lookup: CDR1 SGHAT, CDR2 FQNNGV. The CDR3 extends over 15 amino acids. The ends were cut back, 1 base at V and 0 bases at J, with 7 bases in the middle. The chain's CDR3 is CASSLGSSSYNEQFF. The CDR3 coding sequence is TGTGCCAGCAGCTTAGGCTCGAGCTCCTACAATGAGCAGTTCTTC.

The chain joins TRBV6-5 to TRBJ2-6; D gene unclear. The CDR3 is 15 amino acids. From germline, CDR1 is MNHEY and CDR2 SVGAGI. The V end was cut by 5 bases, the J end by 1 base, with 9 bases between. CDR3 nucleotide sequence: TGTGCCAGCAGTCCCTTGGGGTCTGGGGCCAACGTCCTGACTTTC. Protein product: CASSPLGSGANVLTF.

The V call is TRBV7-2, the J call TRBJ2-3; D remains unclear. The CDR3 extends over 13 amino acids. Germline V gene lookup returns CDR1 SGHTA and CDR2 FQGNSA. The V gene lost 4 bases and the J gene lost 4 bases, with 9 bases spanning the gap. The chain's CDR3 is CASSSPVPDTQYF. In nucleotides, the CDR3 is TGTGCCAGCAGCTCCCCGGTGCCAGATACGCAGTATTTT. Using reference TRBV7-2 and TRBJ2-3 for the parts outside the CDR3, the full variable domain is GAGVSQSPSNKVTEKGKDVELRCDPISGHTALYWYRQSLGQGLEFLIYFQGNSAPDKSGLPSDRFSAERTGGSVSTLTIQRTQQEDSAVYLCASSSPVPDTQYFGPGTRLTVL.

This clonotype came up a few times. This chain's CDR3 is CASSYSGPLSDTQYF. CDR3 DNA sequence: TGTGCCAGCAGTTACTCGGGGCCGTTATCAGATACGCAGTATTTT. V usage is TRBV6-2 or TRBV6-3 and J usage is TRBJ2-3; maybe TRBD1 (5 bases). CDR3 length: 15 residues. Trimming shortened V by 0 bases and J by 4 bases, and 11 bases separated the two germline ends. The V gene's germline CDR1 is MNHEY and CDR2 SVGEGT.

V is TRBV19 and J is TRBJ1-5, with D possibly being TRBD1 (6 bases). V dropped 5 bases and J dropped 4 bases, with 18 bases sitting between them. The CDR3 extends over 16 amino acids. Germline V gives CDR1 LNHDA, CDR2 SQIVND (reference sequence). CDR3 residues: CASSQQGRGGNQPQHF. The CDR3 DNA follows: TGTGCCAGTAGTCAACAGGGTAGGGGGGGGAATCAGCCCCAGCATTTT.

This clonotype was picked up a small number of times. The CDR3 DNA is TGCGCCAGCAGCCAAGATCCCCATAGAGGCTACACCTTC. As protein: CASSQDPHRGYTF. The chain combines TRBV4-1 with TRBJ1-2; D remains ambiguous. CDR1 is MGHRA and CDR2 is YSYEKL in the germline V gene. The CDR3 extends over 13 amino acids. Trimming removed 0 bases from V and 8 bases from J, with 10 bases in between.

The CDR3 reads CASSNFRDTRGEQYF. The CDR3 DNA sequence: TGTGCCAGCAGCAACTTCCGGGACACCCGTGGGGAGCAGTACTTC. V usage is TRBV7-2 and J usage is TRBJ2-7; perhaps TRBD1 as D (6 bases). The V end was cut by 5 bases, the J end by 7 bases, with 21 bases between. Looked up from germline, CDR1 is SGHTA and CDR2 is FQGNSA. The CDR3 has 15 amino acids.

The V gene is TRBV5-1, the J gene TRBJ1-6; D unclear. Germline-derived CDR1 and CDR2 are SGHRS and YFSETQ. V was trimmed by 3 bases and J by 10 bases, leaving 11 bases between them. This CDR3 has 13 residues. This CDR3 is CASSWEQGSPLHF. In DNA form, the CDR3 reads TGCGCCAGCAGCTGGGAACAAGGATCACCCCTCCACTTT.

This clonotype was observed a handful of times. This chain links TRBV20-1 with TRBJ2-1; 9 bases line up with TRBD2. Unmatched junction bases numbered 12, after V lost 0 bases and J lost 0 bases. This CDR3 contains 19 residues. The germline gives CDR1 DFQATT, CDR2 SNEGSKA (reference sequence). The CDR3 spells CSARDLTSGTLGSYNEQFF. CDR3 sequence (DNA): TGCAGTGCTAGAGACCTGACTAGCGGAACGCTAGGCTCCTACAATGAGCAGTTCTTC.